This T cell receptor (beta chain) derives from a study of cytomegalovirus exposure and HLA in healthy donors. Germline trimming cut 4 bases from V and 9 bases from J; bases unmatched to any gene: 8. The CDR3 has 14 amino acids. The germline V gene has CDR1 SGDLS and CDR2 YYNGEE. 13 Jbeta primers and 60 Vbeta primers were used for the PCR. Here immunoSEQ multiplex PCR was the method, and the copy in TCRdb shows in-frame clones only, minus some. The sample table sets out 130,000 to 150,000 clones. The chain is built from TRBV9 and TRBJ2-3; 10 bases map to TRBD2. This TCR was sampled from a middle-aged man in good health and CMV-seronegative. Sequencing was performed on PBMCs. As DNA, the CDR3 is TGTGCCAGCAGCATCGGACTAGCGGAGGCAACGCAGTATTTT. The encoded protein is CASSIGLAEATQYF.